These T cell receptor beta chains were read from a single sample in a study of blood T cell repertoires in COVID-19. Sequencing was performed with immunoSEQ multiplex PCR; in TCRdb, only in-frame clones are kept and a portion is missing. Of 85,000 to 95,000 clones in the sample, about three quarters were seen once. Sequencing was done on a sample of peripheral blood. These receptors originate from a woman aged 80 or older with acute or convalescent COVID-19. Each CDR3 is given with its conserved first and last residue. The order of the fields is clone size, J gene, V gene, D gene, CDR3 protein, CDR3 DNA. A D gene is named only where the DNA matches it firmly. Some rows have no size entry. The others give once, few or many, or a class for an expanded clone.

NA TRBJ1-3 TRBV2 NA CASTIQGGNTIYF TGTGCCAGCACCATACAGGGAGGAAACACCATATATTTT
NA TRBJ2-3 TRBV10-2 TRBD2 CASSEPSGGFTDTQYF TGCGCCAGCAGTGAGCCGAGCGGGGGCTTCACAGATACGCAGTATTTT
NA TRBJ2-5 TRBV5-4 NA CASSLGRDKETQYF TGTGCCAGCAGCTTGGGCAGGGATAAGGAGACCCAGTACTTC
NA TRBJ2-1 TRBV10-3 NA CAISGTAEYNEQFF TGTGCCATCAGTGGTACGGCGGAGTACAATGAGCAGTTCTTC
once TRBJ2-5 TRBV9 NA CASSVGHTETQYF TGTGCCAGCAGCGTGGGGCATACAGAGACCCAGTACTTC
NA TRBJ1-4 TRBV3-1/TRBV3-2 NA CASSYPLPGTPEKLFF TGTGCCAGCAGCTATCCATTGCCCGGGACACCTGAAAAACTGTTTTTT
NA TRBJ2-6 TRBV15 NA CATSRGAGTGANVLTF TGTGCCACCAGCAGAGGGGCAGGGACTGGGGCCAACGTCCTGACTTTC
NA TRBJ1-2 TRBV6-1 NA CASSEDRPYGYTF TGTGCCAGCAGTGAAGACAGGCCCTATGGCTACACCTTC
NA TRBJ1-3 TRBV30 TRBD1 CAWGPGGGNTIYF TGTGCCTGGGGACCAGGGGGTGGAAACACCATATATTTT
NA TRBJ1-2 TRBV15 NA CATSRGDSNYGYTF TGTGCCACCAGCAGGGGCGACAGCAACTATGGCTACACCTTC
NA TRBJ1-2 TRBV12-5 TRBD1 CASGLDRGYGGYTF TGTGCTAGTGGTTTAGACAGGGGGTACGGTGGCTACACCTTC
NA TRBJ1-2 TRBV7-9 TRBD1 CASSEEGGTGNLYGYTF TGTGCCAGCAGTGAGGAGGGGGGGACAGGGAATCTCTATGGCTACACCTTC
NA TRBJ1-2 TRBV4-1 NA CASSLSPQGYYGYTF TGCGCCAGCAGCCTCTCACCACAGGGTTACTATGGCTACACCTTC
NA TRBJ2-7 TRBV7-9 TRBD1 CASSEGQLYEQYF TGTGCCAGCAGCGAGGGACAGCTCTACGAGCAGTACTTC
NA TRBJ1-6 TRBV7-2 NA CASSLMTYNSPLHF TGTGCCAGCAGCTTAATGACTTATAATTCACCCCTCCACTTT
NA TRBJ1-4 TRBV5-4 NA CASSPGTSTNEKLFF TGTGCCAGCAGCCCGGGGACTTCAACTAATGAAAAACTGTTTTTT
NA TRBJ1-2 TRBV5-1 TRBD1 CASSLGGDYGYTF TGCGCCAGCAGCCTAGGGGGCGACTATGGCTACACCTTC
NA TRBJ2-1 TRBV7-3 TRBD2 CASSLNLRRGDSYNEQFF TGTGCCAGCAGCTTAAATTTGAGGCGGGGGGATTCTTACAATGAGCAGTTCTTC
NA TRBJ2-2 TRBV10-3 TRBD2 CAIRTWTSGSGELFF TGTGCCATCAGGACCTGGACTAGCGGTTCCGGGGAGCTGTTTTTT
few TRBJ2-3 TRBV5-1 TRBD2 CARSPGGGYTQYF TGCGCCCGCAGCCCGGGGGGGGGATATACGCAGTATTTT
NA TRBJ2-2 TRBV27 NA CASSLGASTGELFF TGTGCCAGCAGTTTAGGGGCGAGCACCGGGGAGCTGTTTTTT
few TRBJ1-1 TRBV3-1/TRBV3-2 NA CASSHPGGNTEAFF TGTGCCAGCAGCCATCCCGGGGGGAACACTGAAGCTTTCTTT
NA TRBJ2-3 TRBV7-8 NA CASSPNHRDSDTQYF TGTGCCAGCAGCCCCAACCACAGGGATTCAGATACGCAGTATTTT
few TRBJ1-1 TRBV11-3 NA CASSSQGTEAFF TGTGCCAGCAGCTCCCAGGGTACTGAAGCTTTCTTT
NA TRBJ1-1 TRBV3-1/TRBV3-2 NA CASSQGQRRYDTEAFF TGTGCCAGCAGCCAAGGACAGCGAAGGTATGACACTGAAGCTTTCTTT
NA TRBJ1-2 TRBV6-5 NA CASRTPNPVYGYTF TGTGCCAGCAGAACCCCAAATCCAGTCTATGGCTACACCTTC
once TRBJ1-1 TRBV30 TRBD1 CAWDSSNTEAFF TGTGCTTGGGACAGCTCGAACACTGAAGCTTTCTTT
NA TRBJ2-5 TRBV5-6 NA CASRGQNQETQYF TGTGCCAGCCGCGGACAGAACCAAGAGACCCAGTACTTC
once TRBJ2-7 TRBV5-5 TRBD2 CASSPRLAGRTYEQYF TGTGCCAGCAGCCCGAGGCTAGCGGGGAGAACCTACGAGCAGTACTTC
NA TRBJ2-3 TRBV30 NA CAWSSGKNGVTDTQYF TGTGCCTGGAGTTCTGGGAAAAACGGGGTCACAGATACGCAGTATTTT
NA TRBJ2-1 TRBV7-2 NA CASSWMSDSYNEQFF TGTGCCAGCAGCTGGATGTCGGACTCGTACAATGAGCAGTTCTTC
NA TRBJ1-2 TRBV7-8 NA CASSHRGGGYTF TGTGCCAGCAGCCATAGGGGGGGTGGCTACACCTTC
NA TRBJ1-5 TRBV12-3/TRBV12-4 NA CASSSERDQPQHF TGTGCCAGCAGTTCTGAGAGGGATCAGCCCCAGCATTTT
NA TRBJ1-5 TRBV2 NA CASSEAIWEGGQPQHF TGTGCCAGCAGTGAAGCGATCTGGGAGGGAGGTCAGCCCCAGCATTTT
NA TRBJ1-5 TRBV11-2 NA CASSLHQAGGAPQHF TGTGCCAGCAGCTTACATCAGGCCGGGGGTGCGCCCCAGCATTTT
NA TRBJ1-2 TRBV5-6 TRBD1 CASSFQDRGDYGYTF TGTGCCAGCAGCTTTCAAGACAGGGGCGACTATGGCTACACCTTC
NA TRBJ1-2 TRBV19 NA CASSILGAVYGYTF TGTGCCAGTAGTATATTGGGGGCAGTCTATGGCTACACCTTC
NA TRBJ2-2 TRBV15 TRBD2 CATSTGGGTNTGELFF TGTGCCACCAGCACTGGGGGGGGGACGAACACCGGGGAGCTGTTTTTT
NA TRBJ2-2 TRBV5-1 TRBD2 CASSFGRAPNTGELFF TGCGCCAGCAGCTTTGGGAGGGCCCCCAACACCGGGGAGCTGTTTTTT
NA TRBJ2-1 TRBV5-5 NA CASSQTLTAAPPAEQFF TGTGCCAGCAGCCAAACCTTGACAGCCGCTCCACCGGCGGAGCAGTTCTTC
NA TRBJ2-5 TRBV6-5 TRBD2 CASKRGVQETQYF TGTGCCAGCAAGCGGGGGGTCCAAGAGACCCAGTACTTC